The rows below give T cell receptor beta chains drawn from one sample of a study of blood T cell repertoires in COVID-19. Some clones are missing from TCRdb's copy, which holds only in-frame ones; the method was immunoSEQ multiplex PCR. The repertoire holds some 100,000 clones, with around 85% as singletons. Sample: peripheral blood. The receptor source for this set is a man in his 70s who had recovered from COVID-19. Each CDR3 is given with its conserved first and last residue. A D gene is named only where the DNA matches it firmly. Size is stated for part of the rows, as once, few or many counts, or as a class when the clone is expanded.

D gene	J gene	clone size	V gene	CDR3 DNA	CDR3 protein
TRBD2	TRBJ2-1	NA	TRBV4-1	TGCGCCAGCAGCCAAGCAAGAATATTGGCTAGCGGGGGCAGTGAGCAGTTCTTC	CASSQARILASGGSEQFF
TRBD1	TRBJ1-1	NA	TRBV29-1	TGCAGCGTTGTTAGGGACATTGCAGGGGGCAGGACTGAAGCTTTCTTT	CSVVRDIAGGRTEAFF
TRBD2	TRBJ2-4	NA	TRBV28	TGTGCCAGCAGTCCATGGACTAGCGGGGGCCGCCAGGGGGGAAACATTCAGTACTTC	CASSPWTSGGRQGGNIQYF
TRBD2	TRBJ2-7	NA	TRBV5-4	TGTGCCAGCAGCTTGAAGCGGGAGCGGACCTACGAGCAGTACTTC	CASSLKRERTYEQYF
NA	TRBJ2-7	few	TRBV10-3	TGTGCCATCTCAGGCGGTAGCGCGTCTTCCTACGAGCAGTACTTC	CAISGGSASSYEQYF
TRBD2	TRBJ2-5	NA	TRBV5-1	TGCGCCAGCAGTGCGGGGGTACAAGAGACCCAGTACTTC	CASSAGVQETQYF
NA	TRBJ2-4	NA	TRBV5-5	TGTGCCAGCAGCTTGGTCGGCAGGGCAGCGACCAAAAACATTCAGTACTTC	CASSLVGRAATKNIQYF
NA	TRBJ2-2	once	TRBV5-6	TGTGCCAGCAGACTACAGGCTACCGGGGAGCTGTTTTTT	CASRLQATGELFF
TRBD1	TRBJ2-7	NA	TRBV9	TGTGCCAGCAGCGTAGGCCAAACTCCGGGACAGGGGGTCTCCGAGCAGTACTTC	CASSVGQTPGQGVSEQYF
TRBD1	TRBJ1-2	NA	TRBV9	TGTGCCAGCAGCGTAGGCCAGGGGGCTTCCTATGGCTACACCTTC	CASSVGQGASYGYTF
NA	TRBJ2-7	NA	TRBV7-6	TGTGCCAGCAGCTTAACTATGGACGAGCAGTACTTC	CASSLTMDEQYF
TRBD1	TRBJ2-3	NA	TRBV7-9	TGTGCCAGCAGATTCCCGGCGCAGGGGGCTTTAGATACGCAGTATTTT	CASRFPAQGALDTQYF
NA	TRBJ1-2	NA	TRBV24-1	TGTGCCACCAGTGATCCTGCAGGGGACTATGGCTACACCTTC	CATSDPAGDYGYTF
TRBD1	TRBJ1-2	NA	TRBV28	TGTGCCAGTAGGACAGGGGACCGTAACTATGGCTACACCTTC	CASRTGDRNYGYTF
NA	TRBJ2-1	NA	TRBV13	TGTGCCAGCAGCTCGTCTTTAAATGAGCAGTTCTTC	CASSSSLNEQFF
NA	TRBJ1-1	NA	TRBV7-3	TGTGCCAGCAGCTCCGGGGGGGCCAGCCAAGCTTTCTTT	CASSSGGASQAFF
TRBD1	TRBJ1-5	NA	TRBV7-9	TGTGCCAGCAGCTTAGGAACAGGGGGCAGGGGCAATCAGCCCCAGCATTTT	CASSLGTGGRGNQPQHF
NA	TRBJ2-5	NA	TRBV29-1	TGCAGCGGGGGCACGGGGGAGACCCAGTACTTC	CSGGTGETQYF